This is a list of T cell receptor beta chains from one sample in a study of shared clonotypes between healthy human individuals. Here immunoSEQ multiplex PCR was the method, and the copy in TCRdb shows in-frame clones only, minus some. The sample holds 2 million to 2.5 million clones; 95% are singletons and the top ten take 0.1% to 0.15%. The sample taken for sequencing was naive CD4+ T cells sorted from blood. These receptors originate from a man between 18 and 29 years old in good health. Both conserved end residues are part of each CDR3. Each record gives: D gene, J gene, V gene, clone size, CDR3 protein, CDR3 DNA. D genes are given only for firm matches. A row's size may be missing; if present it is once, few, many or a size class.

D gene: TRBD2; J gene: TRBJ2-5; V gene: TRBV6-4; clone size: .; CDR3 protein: CASSDSSGGGADQETQYF; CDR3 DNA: TGTGCCAGCAGTGACTCGAGCGGCGGGGGGGCCGATCAAGAGACCCAGTACTTC
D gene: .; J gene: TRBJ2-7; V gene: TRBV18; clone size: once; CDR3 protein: CASSPRQGFVDEQYF; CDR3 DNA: TGTGCCAGCTCACCACGTCAGGGTTTTGTAGACGAGCAGTACTTC
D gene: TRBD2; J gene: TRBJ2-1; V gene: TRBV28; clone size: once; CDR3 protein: CASRKSGGAHNEQFF; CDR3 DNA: TGTGCCAGCAGAAAAAGCGGGGGGGCACACAATGAGCAGTTCTTC
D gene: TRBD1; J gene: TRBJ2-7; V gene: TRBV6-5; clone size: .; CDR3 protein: CASRLTGVAEQYF; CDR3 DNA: TGTGCCAGCAGGTTGACAGGGGTGGCCGAGCAGTACTTC
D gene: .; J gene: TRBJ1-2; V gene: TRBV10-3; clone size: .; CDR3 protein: CAISETPFGGRAPNYGYTF; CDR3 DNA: TGTGCCATCAGTGAGACACCCTTTGGAGGGAGAGCTCCTAACTATGGCTACACCTTC
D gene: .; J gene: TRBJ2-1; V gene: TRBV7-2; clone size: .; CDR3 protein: CASSLSSWALDNEQFF; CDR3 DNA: TGTGCCAGCAGCTTATCGTCCTGGGCCCTAGACAATGAGCAGTTCTTC
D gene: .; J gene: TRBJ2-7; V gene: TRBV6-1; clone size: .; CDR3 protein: CATNGAAYEQYF; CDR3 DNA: TGTGCCACCAACGGGGCGGCCTACGAGCAGTACTTC
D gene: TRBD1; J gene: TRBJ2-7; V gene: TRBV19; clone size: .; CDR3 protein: CASSIGTGGYEQYF; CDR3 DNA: TGTGCCAGTAGTATAGGGACAGGGGGCTACGAGCAGTACTTC
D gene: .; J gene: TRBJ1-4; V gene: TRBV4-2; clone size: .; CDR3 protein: CASSQDLPGPSNEKLFF; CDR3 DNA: TGTGCCAGCAGCCAAGATCTACCCGGACCCTCCAATGAAAAACTGTTTTTT
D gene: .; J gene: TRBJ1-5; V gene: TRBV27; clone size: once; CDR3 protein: CASSYGTSNQPQHF; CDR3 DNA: TGTGCCAGCAGTTATGGGACAAGCAATCAGCCCCAGCATTTT
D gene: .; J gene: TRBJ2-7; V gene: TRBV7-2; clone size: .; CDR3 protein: CASSWGPGQSYEQYF; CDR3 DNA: TGTGCCAGCAGCTGGGGTCCGGGACAATCCTACGAGCAGTACTTC
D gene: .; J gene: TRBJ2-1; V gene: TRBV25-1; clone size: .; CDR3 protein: CASSAETEQFF; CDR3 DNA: TGTGCCAGCAGTGCAGAAACGGAGCAGTTCTTC
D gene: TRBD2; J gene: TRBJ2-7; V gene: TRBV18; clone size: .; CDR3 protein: CASSPQSGTSGYEQYF; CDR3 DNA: TGTGCCAGCTCACCACAATCCGGGACTAGTGGTTACGAGCAGTACTTC
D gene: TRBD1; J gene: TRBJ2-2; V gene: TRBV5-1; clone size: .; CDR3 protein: CASSSDRGRSAGELFF; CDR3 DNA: TGCGCCAGCAGCTCGGACAGGGGGCGGTCGGCCGGGGAGCTGTTTTTT
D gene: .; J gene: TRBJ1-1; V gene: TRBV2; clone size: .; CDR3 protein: CASSGIKSTEAFF; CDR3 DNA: TGTGCCAGCAGTGGGATCAAAAGCACTGAAGCTTTCTTT
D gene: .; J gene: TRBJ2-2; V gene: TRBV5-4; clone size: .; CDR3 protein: CASSLGGREANTGELFF; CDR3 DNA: TGTGCCAGCAGCTTGGGTGGGCGCGAAGCGAACACCGGGGAGCTGTTTTTT
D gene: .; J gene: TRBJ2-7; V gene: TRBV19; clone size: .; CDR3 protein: CASSIDTYSYEQYF; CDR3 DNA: TGTGCCAGTAGTATAGACACCTACTCCTACGAGCAGTACTTC
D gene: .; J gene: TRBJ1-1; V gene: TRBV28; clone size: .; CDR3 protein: CASSTTVNTEAFF; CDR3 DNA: TGTGCCAGCAGCACGACAGTGAACACTGAAGCTTTCTTT
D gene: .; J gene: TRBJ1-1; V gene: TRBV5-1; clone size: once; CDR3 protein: CASSLDRWITAFF; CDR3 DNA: TGCGCCAGCAGCTTGGACCGGTGGATTACGGCTTTCTTT
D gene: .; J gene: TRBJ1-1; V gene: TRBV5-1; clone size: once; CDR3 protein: CASSKGPLNTEAFF; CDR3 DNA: TGCGCCAGCAGCAAGGGACCCCTGAACACTGAAGCTTTCTTT
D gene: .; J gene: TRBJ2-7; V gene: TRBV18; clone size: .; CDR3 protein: CASSPGSSSYEQYF; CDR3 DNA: TGTGCCAGCTCTCCGGGGTCAAGCTCCTACGAGCAGTACTTC
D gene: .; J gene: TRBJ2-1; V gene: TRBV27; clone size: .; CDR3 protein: CASSFGTPNEQFF; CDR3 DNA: TGTGCCAGCAGTTTCGGGACACCGAATGAGCAGTTCTTC
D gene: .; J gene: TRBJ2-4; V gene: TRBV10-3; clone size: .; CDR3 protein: CAISDLGKNIQYF; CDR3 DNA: TGTGCCATCAGTGACTTAGGGAAAAACATTCAGTACTTC
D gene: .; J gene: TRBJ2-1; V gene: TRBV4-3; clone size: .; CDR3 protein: CASSQDLKTTYNEQFF; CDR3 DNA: TGCGCCAGCAGCCAAGATCTGAAGACCACCTACAATGAGCAGTTCTTC
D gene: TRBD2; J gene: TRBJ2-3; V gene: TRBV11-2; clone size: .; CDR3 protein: CASSVFGGTQYF; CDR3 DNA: TGTGCCAGCAGCGTTTTCGGGGGGACGCAGTATTTT
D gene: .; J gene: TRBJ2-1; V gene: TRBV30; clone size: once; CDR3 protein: CAWSVGGVENEQFF; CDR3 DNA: TGTGCCTGGAGTGTGGGGGGAGTGGAAAATGAGCAGTTCTTC
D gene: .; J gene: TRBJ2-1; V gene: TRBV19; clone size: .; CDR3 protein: CASSISRGPHNEQFF; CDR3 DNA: TGTGCCAGTAGTATATCGCGGGGGCCTCACAATGAGCAGTTCTTC
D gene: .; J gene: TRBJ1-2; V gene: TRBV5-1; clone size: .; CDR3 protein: CASKNTPELWGYTF; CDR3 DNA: TGCGCCAGCAAGAACACCCCCGAGCTATGGGGCTACACCTTC
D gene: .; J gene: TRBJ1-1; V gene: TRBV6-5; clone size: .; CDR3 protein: CASSSTGTEAFF; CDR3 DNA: TGTGCCAGCAGTTCAACGGGTACTGAAGCTTTCTTT
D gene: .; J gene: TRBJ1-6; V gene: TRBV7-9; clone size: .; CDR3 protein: CASSLAGEPLHF; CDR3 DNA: TGTGCCAGCAGTCTGGCCGGGGAGCCCCTCCACTTT
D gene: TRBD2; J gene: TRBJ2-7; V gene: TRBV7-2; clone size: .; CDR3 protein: CASSLKKGLAGDEQYF; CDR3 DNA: TGTGCCAGCAGCTTAAAAAAAGGACTAGCGGGAGACGAGCAGTACTTC
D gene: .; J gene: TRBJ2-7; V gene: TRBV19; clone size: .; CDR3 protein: CASSIGESYEQYF; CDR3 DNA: TGTGCCAGTAGTATCGGGGAGTCCTACGAGCAGTACTTC
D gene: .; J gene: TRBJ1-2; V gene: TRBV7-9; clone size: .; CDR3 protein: CASSPPLYQGYTF; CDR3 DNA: TGTGCCAGCAGCCCACCCTTATATCAGGGCTACACCTTC
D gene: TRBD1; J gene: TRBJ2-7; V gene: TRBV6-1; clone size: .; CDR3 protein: CACTDRVDEQYF; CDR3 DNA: TGTGCCTGCACCGACAGGGTGGACGAGCAGTACTTC
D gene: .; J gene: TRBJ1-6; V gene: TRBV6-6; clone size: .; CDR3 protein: CASSQRDGGNSPLHF; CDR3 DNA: TGTGCCAGCAGCCAAAGGGACGGCGGTAATTCACCCCTCCACTTT
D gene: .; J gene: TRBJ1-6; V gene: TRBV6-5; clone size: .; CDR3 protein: CASRRGGSNSPLHF; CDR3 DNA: TGTGCCAGCAGGCGGGGAGGGAGTAATTCACCCCTCCACTTT
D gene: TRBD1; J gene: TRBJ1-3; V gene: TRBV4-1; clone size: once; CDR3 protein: CASSRTGGDTIYF; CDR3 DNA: TGCGCCAGCAGCCGGACAGGGGGGGACACCATATATTTT
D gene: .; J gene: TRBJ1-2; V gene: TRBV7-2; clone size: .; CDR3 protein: CASSLTGGSNYGYTF; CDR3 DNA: TGTGCCAGCAGCTTAACGGGGGGCTCTAACTATGGCTACACCTTC
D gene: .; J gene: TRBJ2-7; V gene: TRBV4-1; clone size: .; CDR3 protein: CASSQILAQGAYEQYF; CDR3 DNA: TGCGCCAGCAGCCAGATACTAGCTCAGGGGGCCTACGAGCAGTACTTC
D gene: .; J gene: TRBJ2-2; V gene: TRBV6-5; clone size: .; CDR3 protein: CASSYSALNTGELFF; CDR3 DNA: TGTGCCAGCAGTTACTCGGCCCTCAACACCGGGGAGCTGTTTTTT
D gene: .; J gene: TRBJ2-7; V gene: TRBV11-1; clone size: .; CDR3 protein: CASSTRDGPYEQYF; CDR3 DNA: TGTGCCAGCAGCACCCGGGACGGGCCCTACGAGCAGTACTTC
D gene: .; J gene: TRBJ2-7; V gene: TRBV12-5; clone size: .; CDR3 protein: CASGLAPKDALPYEQYF; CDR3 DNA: TGTGCTAGTGGTTTGGCACCGAAGGACGCTTTACCCTACGAGCAGTACTTC
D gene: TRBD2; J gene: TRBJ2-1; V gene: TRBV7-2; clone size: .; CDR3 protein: CASSSTSGGYNEQFF; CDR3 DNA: TGTGCCAGCAGCTCAACTAGCGGGGGCTACAATGAGCAGTTCTTC
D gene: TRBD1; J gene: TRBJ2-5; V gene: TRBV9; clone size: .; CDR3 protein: CASSVTGGGETQYF; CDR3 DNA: TGTGCCAGCAGCGTGACAGGGGGCGGAGAGACCCAGTACTTC
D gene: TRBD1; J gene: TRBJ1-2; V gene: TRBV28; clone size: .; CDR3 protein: CASSPSDRGSRGYTF; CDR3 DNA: TGTGCCAGCAGTCCCTCGGACAGGGGGTCGCGTGGCTACACCTTC
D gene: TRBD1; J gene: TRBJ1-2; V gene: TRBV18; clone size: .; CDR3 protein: CASSLSGTGSNYGYTF; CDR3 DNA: TGTGCCAGCTCACTTTCCGGGACAGGCTCTAACTATGGCTACACCTTC
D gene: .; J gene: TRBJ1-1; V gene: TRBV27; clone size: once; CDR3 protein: CASSLADVRAFF; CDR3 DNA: TGTGCCAGCAGTTTGGCGGACGTCAGAGCTTTCTTT
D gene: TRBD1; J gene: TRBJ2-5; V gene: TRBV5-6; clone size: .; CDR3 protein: CASTIGQGQETQYF; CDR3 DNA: TGTGCCAGCACCATTGGACAGGGACAAGAGACCCAGTACTTC
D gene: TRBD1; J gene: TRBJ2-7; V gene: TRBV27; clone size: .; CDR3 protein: CASRGQGFISEQYF; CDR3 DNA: TGTGCCAGCAGGGGACAGGGGTTTATAAGCGAGCAGTACTTC
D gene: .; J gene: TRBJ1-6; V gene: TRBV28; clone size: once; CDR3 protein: CASTNYNSPLHF; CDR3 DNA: TGTGCCAGCACCAACTATAATTCACCCCTCCACTTT
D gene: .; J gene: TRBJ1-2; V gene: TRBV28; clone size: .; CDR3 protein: CASSVGGDRYGYTF; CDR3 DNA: TGTGCCAGCAGTGTGGGGGGGGATCGCTATGGCTACACCTTC
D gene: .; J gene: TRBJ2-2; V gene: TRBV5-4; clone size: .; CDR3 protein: CASRLGGTGELFF; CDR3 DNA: TGTGCCAGCAGGCTTGGAGGGACCGGGGAGCTGTTTTTT
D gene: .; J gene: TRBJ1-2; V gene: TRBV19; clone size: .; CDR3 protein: CASSVDRYGYTF; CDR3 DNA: TGTGCCAGTAGTGTCGACAGATATGGCTACACCTTC
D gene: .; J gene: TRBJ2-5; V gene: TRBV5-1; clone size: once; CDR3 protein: CASSLNGAGARETQYF; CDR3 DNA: TGCGCCAGCAGCTTGAACGGGGCGGGGGCGAGGGAGACCCAGTACTTC
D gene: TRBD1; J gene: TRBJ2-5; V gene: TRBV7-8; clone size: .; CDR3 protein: CASSLDRQETQYF; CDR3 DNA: TGTGCCAGCAGCTTGGACAGGCAAGAGACCCAGTACTTC
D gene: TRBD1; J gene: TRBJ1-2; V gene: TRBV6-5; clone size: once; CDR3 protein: CASSTERGQRQGYTF; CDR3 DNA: TGTGCCAGCAGTACCGAAAGGGGACAGAGACAAGGCTACACCTTC
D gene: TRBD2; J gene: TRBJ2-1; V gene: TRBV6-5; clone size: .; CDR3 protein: CASRLAGLNEQFF; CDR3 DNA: TGTGCCAGCAGACTAGCGGGACTCAATGAGCAGTTCTTC
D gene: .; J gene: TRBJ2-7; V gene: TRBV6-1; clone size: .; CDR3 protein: CASSEPGPPYEQYF; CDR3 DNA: TGTGCCAGCAGTGAACCCGGGCCACCCTACGAGCAGTACTTC
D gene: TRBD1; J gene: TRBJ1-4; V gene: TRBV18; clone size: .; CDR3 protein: CASSPRDRGNEKLFF; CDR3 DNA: TGTGCCAGCTCACCTCGGGACAGGGGAAATGAAAAACTGTTTTTT
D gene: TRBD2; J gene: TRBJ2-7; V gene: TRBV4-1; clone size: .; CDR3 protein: CASSQGGLAGGKSYEQYF; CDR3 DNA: TGCGCCAGCAGCCAAGGAGGACTAGCGGGGGGAAAGAGCTACGAGCAGTACTTC